This TCR beta chain was recorded in a study of PD-1 blockade in classical Hodgkin lymphoma. Study results and limitations: No one has yet defined what causes the repertoire differences, which may be disease activity or prior therapy. The diversity seen at baseline in complete responders resembled that of newly diagnosed patients.

Clones were read by immunoSEQ multiplex PCR, and TCRdb kept only the in-frame ones, dropping some. The repertoire consists of more than 90,000 clones, with roughly 91% occurring once and the leading ten covering under 7.5%. Relapse was seen in all patients after autologous stem cell transplantation, and brentuximab vedotin exposure was variable. Progressive disease, partial response or complete response was each patient's best response. The germline gives CDR1 WSHSY, CDR2 SAAADI. The CDR3 is made up of 15 amino acids. Trimming at V came to 5 bases and at J to 7 bases, leaving 7 bases not matched to a gene. Turning to this clone: The antigen is not known.

The source material was peripheral blood mononuclear cells (PBMCs), sampled before the second cycle of nivolumab. The chain has TRBV10-2 and TRBJ2-2, with 10 bases identical to TRBD1. This clonotype originated in a human donor with classical Hodgkin lymphoma. This chain's CDR3 is CASSSRQGAIGELFF. The CDR3 nucleotides read TGCGCCAGCAGTTCCCGACAGGGGGCGATCGGGGAGCTGTTTTTT.